A single sample is the source of the 17 T cell receptor beta chains below, sequenced in a study of technical replicates of blood from a few donors. The data were produced by immunoSEQ multiplex PCR, yet TCRdb's version contains in-frame clones alone and is incomplete. The sample shows around 80,000 clones, 93% of them seen only once. The sequencing sample was made of T cells isolated from PBMCs. The receptor source for this set is a human donor in good health.

This chain links TRBV2 with TRBJ2-7; 14 nucleotides align to TRBD2. The CDR3 loop spans 16 amino acids. Germline V gives CDR1 SNHLY, CDR2 FYNNEI. V lost 6 bases and J lost 6; bases outside the gene matches: 10. CDR3 amino acids: CASREKTSGGAVEQYF. Here the CDR3 DNA reads TGTGCCAGCAGGGAAAAGACTAGCGGGGGGGCGGTCGAGCAGTACTTC.

The chain combines TRBV5-8 with TRBJ1-1, with no clear D. Germline V gene data show CDR1 as SGHTS and CDR2 as YDEGEE. The germline V and J ends were trimmed by 1 base and 1 base, with 11 bases remaining between them. This CDR3 is built from 15 residues. The DNA of the CDR3 is TGTGCCAGCAGCTTGATCCATTTACAGAACACTGAAGCTTTCTTT. This translates into CASSLIHLQNTEAFF.

This clone was detected only a few times. The V call is TRBV30, the J call TRBJ2-7; the D gene is possibly TRBD1 (5 bases). This CDR3 comprises 12 residues. V was cut by 3 bases and J by 5 bases, with 11 bases left in between. From germline, CDR1 is GTSNPN and CDR2 SVGIG (reference sequence). CDR3 DNA: TGTGCCTGGAGCCAAATGACAGACGAGCAGTACTTC. The encoded protein is CAWSQMTDEQYF.

The chain couples TRBV6-6 to TRBJ2-1; TRBD1 might be the D (6 bases). This CDR3 spans 15 amino acids. The V gene lost 5 bases and the J gene lost 3 bases, with 14 bases spanning the gap. CDR1 and CDR2 from the germline V gene are MNHNY and SVGAGI (reference sequence). CDR3 region: CASSMTGGGYNEQFF. The CDR3 bases are TGTGCCAGCAGTATGACAGGAGGTGGCTACAATGAGCAGTTCTTC.

The chain has TRBV5-1 and TRBJ1-1; D is possibly TRBD1 (6 bases). The CDR3 extends over 15 amino acids. CDR1 is SGHRS, CDR2 YFSETQ, per germline. The V and J ends lost 4 bases and 1 base respectively, with 14 bases between them. CDR3 sequence: CASSIFTGTNTEAFF. CDR3 nucleotide sequence: TGCGCCAGCAGCATATTCACAGGGACGAACACTGAAGCTTTCTTT.

The CDR3 region is CASSLVERGGDTQYF. In DNA form, the CDR3 reads TGTGCCAGCAGCTTAGTCGAGCGGGGGGGTGATACGCAGTATTTT. The V call is TRBV11-3, the J call TRBJ2-3, with 10 bases that match TRBD2. The V segment lost 1 base and the J segment 6 bases; nucleotides outside the gene matches: 4. The germline V gene encodes CDR1 SGHNT and CDR2 YENEEA. This CDR3 has 15 residues. Combining the CDR3 with reference TRBV11-3 and TRBJ2-3 gives the whole variable domain EAGVVQSPRYKIIEKKQPVAFWCNPISGHNTLYWYLQNLGQGPELLIRYENEEAVDDSQLPKDRFSAERLKGVDSTLKIQPAELGDSAVYLCASSLVERGGDTQYFGPGTRLTVL.

The V call is TRBV6-1, the J call TRBJ1-1; D is ambiguous. The germline gives CDR1 MNHNS, CDR2 SASEGT. This CDR3 contains 14 residues. V lost 7 bases to trimming and J lost 3 bases, with 15 bases between them. The CDR3 loop is CASNVPGLDTEAFF. Written as DNA, the CDR3 is TGTGCCAGCAATGTTCCGGGTCTCGACACTGAAGCTTTCTTT.

This sequence joins TRBV5-5 and TRBJ1-5, with 8 nucleotides matching TRBD1. Germline CDR1 and CDR2: SGHKS and YYEKEE (reference sequence). V lost 2 bases to trimming and J lost 6 bases; unmatched junction nucleotides: 4. The length of the CDR3 is 14 residues. The CDR3 region has the DNA TGTGCCAGCAGCTTTCGACAGGGGAGTCAGCCCCAGCATTTT. Protein sequence: CASSFRQGSQPQHF.

V and J are TRBV2 and TRBJ2-2; D is perhaps TRBD2 (5 bases). Germline values: CDR1 SNHLY, CDR2 FYNNEI. The CDR3 has 16 amino acids. The V and J ends lost 0 bases and 3 bases respectively, with 11 bases between them. CDR3 DNA: TGTGCCAGCAGTGAAGCGAGGGCAATTTACACCGGGGAGCTGTTTTTT. It is translated as CASSEARAIYTGELFF.

The rearrangement uses TRBV7-3 and TRBJ1-1; D remains ambiguous. Trimming took off 5 bases at V and 3 bases at J, with 13 bases between the two ends. The CDR3 contains 14 residues. Germline CDR1 and CDR2: SGHTA and FQGTGA. The CDR3 nucleotides are TGTGCCAGCAGCGACCTGAATGACTACACTGAAGCTTTCTTT. Residues: CASSDLNDYTEAFF.

The count of this clone is one. The rearrangement uses TRBV18 and TRBJ2-1, with 10 bases fitting TRBD2. Looked up from germline, CDR1 is KGHSH and CDR2 is LQKENI. Trimming cost V 3 bases and J 4 bases; bases outside gene matches: 3. This CDR3 comprises 15 residues. In nucleotides, the CDR3 is TGTGCCAGCTCACCGAGCGGGAGGGGGTACAATGAGCAGTTCTTC. Translation: CASSPSGRGYNEQFF.

The V call is TRBV5-6, the J call TRBJ1-2; D not resolved. Germline V gene lookup returns CDR1 SGHDT and CDR2 YYEEEE. The CDR3 contains 15 residues. With 4 bases removed from V and 1 base from J, the gap between germline ends came to 14 bases. The CDR3 sequence is CASSRPRMVNYGYTF. The CDR3 DNA follows: TGTGCCAGCAGCCGGCCGCGGATGGTTAACTATGGCTACACCTTC.

This chain connects TRBV25-1 to TRBJ1-1; D uncertain. Germline V gene sequence: CDR1 MGHDK, CDR2 SYGVNS. This CDR3 is 15 amino acids long. V lost 1 base and J 6 bases, leaving 15 bases between the germline ends. CDR3 DNA: TGTGCCAGCAGTGAATCTCCCGGGTTAAGCCCTGAAGCTTTCTTT. This sequence encodes CASSESPGLSPEAFF.

In its sample, this clone was seen once. The chain is built from TRBV6-6 and TRBJ1-2, with TRBD1 as a possible D gene (5 bases). The CDR3 is 14 amino acids. Trimming stripped 8 bases from V and 8 bases from J, with 21 bases between. Germline CDR1 reads MNHNY; CDR2 reads SVGAGI (reference sequence). This chain's CDR3 is CASGRDSNNAGYTF. In DNA form, the CDR3 reads TGTGCCAGCGGCCGGGACTCAAACAATGCAGGCTACACCTTC.

The chain combines TRBV5-1 with TRBJ1-1, with D possibly matching TRBD1 (5 bases). The CDR3 covers 14 residues. Germline V gives CDR1 SGHRS, CDR2 YFSETQ. V dropped 0 bases and J dropped 1 base, with 7 bases sitting between them. Here the CDR3 DNA reads TGCGCCAGCAGCTTGGGACAGTCGAACACTGAAGCTTTCTTT. This translates into CASSLGQSNTEAFF.

The CDR3 DNA reads as TGCGCCAGCAGCTTGGGCGGTGCTGCTTTGTTCAATGAGCAGTTCTTC. Its protein product is CASSLGGAALFNEQFF. The V and J genes are TRBV5-1 and TRBJ2-1; no reliable D call. V was clipped by 0 bases and J by 6 bases, with 16 bases between them. The germline gives CDR1 SGHRS, CDR2 YFSETQ. The CDR3 runs to 16 residues.

This chain links TRBV2 with TRBJ1-2, with a possible D match to TRBD1 (5 bases). Germline values: CDR1 SNHLY, CDR2 FYNNEI. The CDR3 spans 18 residues. V lost 6 bases and J lost 4, with 27 bases in between. CDR3 nucleotides: TGTGCCAGCAGGTTGGCAGGGCTACCCAGGCCCGGCTCCTATGGCTACACCTTC. It codes for CASRLAGLPRPGSYGYTF.